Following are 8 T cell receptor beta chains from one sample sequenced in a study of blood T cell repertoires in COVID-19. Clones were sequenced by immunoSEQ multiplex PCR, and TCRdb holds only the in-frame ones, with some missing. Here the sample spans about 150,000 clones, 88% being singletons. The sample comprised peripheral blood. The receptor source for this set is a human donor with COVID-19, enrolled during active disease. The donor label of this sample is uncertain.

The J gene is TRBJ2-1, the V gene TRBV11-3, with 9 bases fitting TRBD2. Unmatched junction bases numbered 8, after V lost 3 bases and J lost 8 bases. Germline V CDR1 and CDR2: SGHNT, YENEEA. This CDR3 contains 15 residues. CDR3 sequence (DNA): TGTGCCAGCAGCTTGGGACTAGCAGCCCACGATGAGCAGTTCTTC. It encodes CASSLGLAAHDEQFF.

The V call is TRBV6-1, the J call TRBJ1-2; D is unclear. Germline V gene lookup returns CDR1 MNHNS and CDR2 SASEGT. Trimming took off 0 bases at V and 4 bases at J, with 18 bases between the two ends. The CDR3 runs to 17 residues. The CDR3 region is CASSEAGGIREGYGYTF. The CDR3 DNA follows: TGTGCCAGCAGTGAAGCGGGAGGAATTAGGGAGGGCTATGGCTACACCTTC.

CDR3 DNA: TGTGCCAGCTCACCAATTTTAATGGACAGGCCCGCTGAAGCTTTCTTT. Translated, it gives CASSPILMDRPAEAFF. V gene TRBV18 combines with J gene TRBJ1-1, with 7 bases lining up with TRBD1. The CDR3 is 16 residues long. Germline CDR1 and CDR2: KGHSH and LQKENI. V was clipped by 2 bases and J by 6 bases; unmatched bases: 12.

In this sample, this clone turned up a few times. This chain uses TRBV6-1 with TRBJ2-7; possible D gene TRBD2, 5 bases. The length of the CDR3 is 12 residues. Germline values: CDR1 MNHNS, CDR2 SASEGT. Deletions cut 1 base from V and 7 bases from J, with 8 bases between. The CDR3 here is CASSEVPGEQYF. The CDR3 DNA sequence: TGTGCCAGCAGTGAAGTTCCGGGAGAGCAGTACTTC.

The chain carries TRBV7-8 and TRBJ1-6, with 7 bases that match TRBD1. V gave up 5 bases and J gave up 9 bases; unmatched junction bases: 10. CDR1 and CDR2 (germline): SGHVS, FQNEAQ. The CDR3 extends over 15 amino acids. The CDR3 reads CASSPEGGATSPLHF. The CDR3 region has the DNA TGTGCCAGCAGCCCCGAAGGGGGCGCGACTTCACCCCTCCACTTT.

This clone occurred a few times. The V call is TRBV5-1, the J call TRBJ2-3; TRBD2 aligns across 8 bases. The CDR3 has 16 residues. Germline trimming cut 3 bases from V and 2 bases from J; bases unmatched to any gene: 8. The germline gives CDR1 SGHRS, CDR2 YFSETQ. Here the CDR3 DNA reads TGCGCCAGCAGCTCCCAGGGAGCGGGGGCCACAGATACGCAGTATTTT. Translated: CASSSQGAGATDTQYF. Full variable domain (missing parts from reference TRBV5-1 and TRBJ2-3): KAGVTQTPRYLIKTRGQQVTLSCSPISGHRSVSWYQQTPGQGLQFLFEYFSETQRNKGNFPGRFSGRQFSNSRSEMNVSTLELGDSALYLCASSSQGAGATDTQYFGPGTRLTVL.

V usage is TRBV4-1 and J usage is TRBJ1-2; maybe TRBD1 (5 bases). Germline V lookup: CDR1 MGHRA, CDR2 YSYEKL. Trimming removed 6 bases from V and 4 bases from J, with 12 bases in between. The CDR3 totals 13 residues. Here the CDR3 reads CASRRAGTYGYTF. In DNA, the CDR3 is TGCGCCAGCAGGAGGGCGGGGACCTATGGCTACACCTTC.

The CDR3 loop reads CSASRLAGDPSYNEQFF. CDR3 coding DNA: TGCAGTGCTAGTAGGCTAGCGGGGGACCCCTCCTACAATGAGCAGTTCTTC. The chain has TRBV20-1 and TRBJ2-1; 10 nucleotides match TRBD2. CDR1 is DFQATT and CDR2 is SNEGSKA in the germline V gene (reference sequence). This CDR3 has 17 residues. Unmatched junction bases numbered 8, after V lost 3 bases and J lost 0 bases.